The rows below give T cell receptor beta chains drawn from one sample of a study of cytomegalovirus exposure and HLA in healthy donors. Here immunoSEQ multiplex PCR was the method, and the copy in TCRdb shows in-frame clones only, minus some. The sample lists about 160,000 clones; 82% were seen once. Sequenced input: PBMCs. These TCRs come from a girl aged 5-17 years in good health and CMV-seropositive. Each CDR3 is given with its conserved first and last residue. A D gene is named only where the DNA matches it firmly. Expanded clones get a size class; other rows say once, few or many, or leave the size out.

j_call d_call clone_size v_call cdr3_aa cdr3_nt
TRBJ2-3 TRBD2 NA TRBV7-9 CASSLELSGRSTDTQYF TGTGCCAGCAGCTTAGAGCTAAGCGGGAGATCCACAGATACGCAGTATTTT
TRBJ2-2 NA NA TRBV7-7 CASSLGGPNTGELFF TGTGCTAGCAGCTTGGGGGGACCGAACACCGGGGAGCTGTTTTTT
TRBJ2-7 NA NA TRBV30 CAWSQKWRPNSGEQYF TGTGCCTGGAGCCAAAAATGGCGCCCCAACAGTGGAGAGCAGTACTTC
TRBJ2-2 NA NA TRBV11-1 CASSLAQVSGELFF TGTGCCAGCAGCTTAGCGCAGGTTTCCGGGGAGCTGTTTTTT
TRBJ1-5 NA NA TRBV19 CASSTEDRTIISNQPQHF TGTGCCAGTAGTACCGAAGACAGAACGATTATTTCCAATCAGCCCCAGCATTTT
TRBJ2-7 NA NA TRBV27 CASSYADTYYEQYF TGTGCCAGCAGTTATGCGGACACCTACTACGAGCAGTACTTC
TRBJ2-3 NA NA TRBV28 CASISIQGGRTDTQYF TGTGCCAGCATCAGCATTCAGGGAGGTCGAACAGATACGCAGTATTTT
TRBJ2-7 NA NA TRBV5-1 CASSLGGLPSVSYEQYF TGCGCCAGCAGCTTAGGCGGATTACCTAGCGTTTCCTACGAGCAGTACTTC
TRBJ2-1 TRBD2 NA TRBV7-2 CASSLMVSSGGSWQFF TGTGCCAGCAGCTTAATGGTCTCTAGCGGGGGGTCGTGGCAGTTCTTC
TRBJ2-7 TRBD2 NA TRBV2 CASSEGTRGEQYF TGTGCCAGCAGTGAAGGGACTAGAGGCGAGCAGTACTTC
TRBJ1-1 NA NA TRBV5-1 CASSLDPRGRGSWTEAFF TGCGCCAGCAGCTTGGACCCCAGGGGTAGGGGGTCGTGGACTGAAGCTTTCTTT
TRBJ1-5 NA NA TRBV11-2 CASSSGLGEAQHF TGTGCCAGCAGCTCGGGACTGGGGGAGGCCCAGCATTTT
TRBJ2-7 TRBD1 NA TRBV2 CASSEIGSDRAGEQYF TGTGCCAGCAGTGAAATTGGAAGCGACAGGGCTGGCGAGCAGTACTTC
TRBJ2-1 TRBD1 NA TRBV7-3 CASSSQGAGGEQFF TGTGCCAGCAGCTCACAGGGGGCGGGCGGTGAGCAGTTCTTC
TRBJ1-1 TRBD1 NA TRBV5-1 CASSWGQGAGTEAFF TGCGCCAGCAGCTGGGGGCAGGGGGCCGGCACTGAAGCTTTCTTT
TRBJ1-1 NA NA TRBV6-5 CASSAGPYVAFF TGTGCCAGCAGTGCGGGGCCCTATGTAGCTTTCTTT
TRBJ2-1 TRBD2 NA TRBV29-1 CSAVGLAGGSNEQFF TGCAGCGCCGTGGGACTAGCGGGGGGGTCCAATGAGCAGTTCTTC
TRBJ2-7 NA NA TRBV18 CASSPLASASSASEQYF TGTGCCAGCTCTCCGCTTGCTAGCGCCTCCTCCGCCTCCGAGCAGTACTTC
TRBJ1-5 TRBD1 NA TRBV28 CASSLTGGVEPQHF TGTGCCAGCAGTTTGACAGGGGGCGTGGAGCCCCAGCATTTT
TRBJ2-3 NA NA TRBV11-3 CASSLSGPSTDTQYF TGTGCCAGCAGCCTAAGCGGACCTAGCACAGATACGCAGTATTTT
TRBJ2-2 TRBD1 NA TRBV7-9 CASSLRAGGTGELFF TGTGCCAGCAGTCTTAGGGCAGGGGGCACCGGGGAGCTGTTTTTT
TRBJ2-2 TRBD2 NA TRBV7-2 CASSPIAGDHTGELFF TGTGCCAGCAGCCCAATAGCGGGGGACCACACCGGGGAGCTGTTTTTT
TRBJ1-1 NA NA TRBV30 CAWTVGQGLVAFF TGTGCCTGGACTGTAGGTCAGGGTCTTGTAGCTTTCTTT
TRBJ1-1 NA NA TRBV7-3 CASRSQGNTEAFF TGTGCCAGCAGGTCACAGGGGAACACTGAAGCTTTCTTT
TRBJ2-3 TRBD2 NA TRBV9 CASSHTLAGGRTDTQYF TGTGCCAGCAGCCATACTTTAGCGGGAGGCCGCACAGATACGCAGTATTTT
TRBJ2-7 TRBD1 few TRBV28 CATLDPGGPTNEQYF TGTGCCACCCTAGATCCAGGGGGCCCCACTAACGAGCAGTACTTC
TRBJ2-1 TRBD2 NA TRBV29-1 CSVGHNSGGRLNTEQFF TGCAGCGTTGGACACAATAGCGGGGGAAGACTTAATACTGAGCAGTTCTTC
TRBJ1-1 NA NA TRBV9 CASSVGAANTEAFF TGTGCCAGCAGCGTAGGTGCGGCTAACACTGAAGCTTTCTTT
TRBJ2-3 NA NA TRBV25-1 CASSESKGADTQYF TGTGCCAGCAGTGAATCTAAGGGGGCAGATACGCAGTATTTT
TRBJ1-2 NA NA TRBV10-3 CAIGGGAHGYTF TGTGCCATCGGGGGGGGTGCCCATGGCTACACCTTC
TRBJ1-3 NA NA TRBV9 CASSVDLGGNTIYF TGTGCCAGCAGCGTAGACCTGGGCGGAAACACCATATATTTT
TRBJ2-1 TRBD2 NA TRBV5-1 CASSLTPLSGGAYNEQFF TGCGCCAGCAGCCTGACCCCTCTTAGCGGGGGGGCCTACAATGAGCAGTTCTTC
TRBJ2-3 NA NA TRBV11-1 CASTDTTYTQYF TGTGCCAGCACCGATACCACATATACGCAGTATTTT
TRBJ2-7 NA NA TRBV18 CASSPAGAYSYEQYF TGTGCCAGCTCTCCCGCAGGGGCTTACTCCTACGAGCAGTACTTC
TRBJ2-2 NA NA TRBV4-1 CASSQDERIFTITGELFF TGCGCCAGCAGCCAAGATGAGAGGATATTCACTATCACCGGGGAGCTGTTTTTT
TRBJ2-5 NA NA TRBV6-6 CASSDMKETQYF TGTGCCAGCAGTGACATGAAAGAGACCCAGTACTTC
TRBJ2-3 TRBD2 few TRBV19 CASSQKTSGREYF TGTGCCAGTAGTCAAAAGACTAGCGGGAGGGAATATTTT
TRBJ1-3 NA few TRBV5-8 CASSQTGYSGNTIYF TGTGCCAGCAGCCAGACAGGATACTCCGGAAACACCATATATTTT
TRBJ2-3 NA once TRBV28 CASSLYQGQSADTQYF TGTGCCAGCAGTTTATATCAGGGTCAAAGCGCAGATACGCAGTATTTT
TRBJ1-5 TRBD1 NA TRBV19 CASRGQGITQPQHF TGTGCCAGCAGGGGGCAGGGGATAACTCAGCCCCAGCATTTT
TRBJ2-3 TRBD1 NA TRBV7-2 CASSRQGTDTQYF TGTGCCAGCAGCAGACAGGGGACAGATACGCAGTATTTT
TRBJ1-1 NA NA TRBV9 CASSPWGGAESTEAFF TGTGCCAGCAGCCCCTGGGGCGGGGCTGAGAGCACTGAAGCTTTCTTT
TRBJ2-5 TRBD1 medium-sized TRBV25-1 CASSARTGDETQYF TGTGCCAGCAGTGCGCGGACAGGGGACGAGACCCAGTACTTC
TRBJ1-4 NA NA TRBV2 CASSDLDSATNEKLFF TGTGCCAGCAGTGACTTGGACAGTGCAACTAATGAAAAACTGTTTTTT
TRBJ2-3 NA NA TRBV7-2 CASSTGTYTDTQYF TGTGCCAGCAGCACTGGGACTTACACAGATACGCAGTATTTT
TRBJ2-2 TRBD2 NA TRBV7-3 CASSRIAGDSGELFF TGTGCCAGCAGCCGGATAGCGGGAGATTCGGGGGAGCTGTTTTTT
TRBJ2-3 TRBD2 NA TRBV7-3 CASSSSLAGWTDTQYF TGTGCCAGCAGCTCCTCACTAGCGGGGTGGACAGATACGCAGTATTTT
TRBJ1-3 NA few TRBV25-1 CASSEYQRLSGNTIYF TGTGCCAGCAGTGAATATCAGAGGCTCTCTGGAAACACCATATATTTT
TRBJ2-5 NA NA TRBV10-1 CASSGRQGGQTQYF TGCGCCAGCTCGGGGAGACAGGGAGGACAGACCCAGTACTTC
TRBJ2-7 TRBD2 NA TRBV19 CATTGLAGDEQYF TGTGCCACCACGGGACTAGCGGGAGACGAGCAGTACTTC
TRBJ2-5 TRBD2 NA TRBV7-8 CASSLTSGGVQETQYF TGTGCCAGCAGCCTGACTAGCGGGGGGGTCCAAGAGACCCAGTACTTC
TRBJ1-1 TRBD1 NA TRBV5-1 CASSWTGQGAQAGTEAFF TGCGCCAGCAGCTGGACGGGACAGGGGGCGCAGGCTGGGACTGAAGCTTTCTTT
TRBJ2-3 NA NA TRBV30 CAWGGSGTDTQYF TGTGCCTGGGGGGGGTCTGGCACAGATACGCAGTATTTT
TRBJ2-5 TRBD1 NA TRBV11-2 CASSLVPDRGSQEPQYF TGTGCCAGCAGCTTAGTCCCCGACAGGGGTTCCCAAGAGCCCCAGTACTTC